This T cell receptor (beta chain) was sequenced for a study of T cell responses to AZD1222 COVID-19 vaccine (dated by TCRdb to the early 2020s). Broadly, across the study: AZD1222 recipients given second doses at about 4 weeks or at about 12 weeks were pooled, since spike-specific TCR depth and breadth were not found to differ between the two schedules. A total of approximately 250 trial participants underwent TCR sequencing, of whom 207 had received two doses of AZD1222 and roughly 26 had received two doses of the MenACWY control vaccine. Trial participants were enrolled into age subgroups of 18-55, 56-69 and 70-plus years, which contained around 150, 29 and 61 TCR-sequenced participants, respectively.

The research as a whole found: Spike-specific TCR breadth and depth rose significantly after two AZD1222 doses compared with day 0 and with MenACWY recipients. Because no day 14 peak-response samples were available, the repertoires could be characterized only after the peak T cell response. Epitopes outside the regions mutated in the B.1.351 and B.1.1.7 variants were reportedly recognized by nearly half of the unique spike-specific TCRs. Conclusions about previously exposed vaccinees are limited because only a handful of AZD1222 recipients were SARS-CoV-2 seropositive at baseline. The vaccine-associated CD4 TCRs covered the entire spike protein, and the dominant responses fell in regions 160-218 and 743-854. Participants were mostly white British and included more females than males, and it was suggested by the authors that clonal diversity may have been underestimated. The 56-69-year group was small, and its depth increase did not reach significance, likely because of low power.

The CDR3 regions of human TCRbeta chains were subjected to immunosequencing. The study's processing was this. TCRs in the repertoires were compared against a reference library of SARS-CoV-2-specific TCRs that had been generated with the MIRA antigen-specificity platform. Breadth was defined as the fraction of unique TCRs that were SARS-CoV-2-associated. Depth was defined as the fraction of total T cells that were SARS-CoV-2-associated. Each spike-specific TCR was assigned to its reactive spike region and to a CD4 or CD8 class using the MIRA data. Log10-transformed breadth and depth values were compared by one-way ANOVA with Sidak's multiple comparisons tests. TCRdb stores this immuneACCESS table with in-frame sequences only. Part of the clones is absent; in the studies checked, under half of the shortfall reflects unresolved V genes, and no reason is known for the rest. That table supplies the V and J calls and clone size; D and trimming were determined from the DNA. A total of about 150,000 clones appear in this sample, 90% to 95% of them only once. The ten largest clones add up to roughly 1.3% of the sample.

The sample's time point label, decoded: baseline before first vaccination. Vaccinee samples came from UK trials COV001 and COV002, including a single-blind randomized controlled phase 2/3 trial of AZD1222 (ChAdOx1 nCoV-19) in healthy adults. For TCRbeta chain sequencing, PBMC samples from trial participants were taken at day 0 and at day 28 after the second dose. Measured from the cysteine to the phenylalanine, the CDR3 is 14 residues long. Solely the CDR3 DNA is kept, with 42 bases framed from the first base. In the germline V gene (reference sequence), CDR1 corresponds to MNHEY and CDR2 to SMNVEV. V is reduced by 11 bases and J by 4 bases, leaving a spacing of 20 bases between them. About this clone: Its antigen is currently not known. No base qualities exist here, and no much larger clone lies one base off it.

This TCR came from an adult in good health. The source material was peripheral blood, sampled on day 0 of AZD1222 vaccination. The V and J segments used are TRBV27 and TRBJ1-2, with no D gene named confidently. The CDR3 sequence is CAALIGIRSYGYTF. The nucleotide sequence reads TGTGCCGCCCTGATAGGGATACGGAGCTATGGCTACACCTTC.